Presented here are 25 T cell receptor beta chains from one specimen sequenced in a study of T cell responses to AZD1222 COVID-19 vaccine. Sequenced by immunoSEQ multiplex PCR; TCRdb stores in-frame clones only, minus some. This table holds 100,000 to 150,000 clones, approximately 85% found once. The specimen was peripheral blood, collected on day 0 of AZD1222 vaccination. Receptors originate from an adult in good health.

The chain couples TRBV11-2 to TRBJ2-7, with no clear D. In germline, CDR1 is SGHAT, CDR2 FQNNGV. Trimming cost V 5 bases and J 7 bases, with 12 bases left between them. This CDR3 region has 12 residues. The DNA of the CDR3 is TGTGCCAGCAGCCAGGTGCGGTGGGAGCAGTACTTC. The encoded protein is CASSQVRWEQYF.

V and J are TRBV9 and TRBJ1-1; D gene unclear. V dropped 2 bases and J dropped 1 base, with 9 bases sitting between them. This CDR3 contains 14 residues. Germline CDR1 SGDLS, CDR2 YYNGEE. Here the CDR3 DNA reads TGTGCCAGCAGCGTTCAGGTATCGAACACTGAAGCTTTCTTT. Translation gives CASSVQVSNTEAFF.

In nucleotides, the CDR3 is TGTGCCAGCAGCTTGGTTAGCGGGACCTCCACAGATACGCAGTATTTT. This sequence encodes CASSLVSGTSTDTQYF. The V call is TRBV5-4, the J call TRBJ2-3, with 8 bases aligning to TRBD2. The CDR3 is 16 residues long. The germline CDR1 and CDR2 sequences are SGHNT and YYREEE (reference sequence). With V trimmed by 0 bases and J by 2 bases, 5 bases remained unmatched.

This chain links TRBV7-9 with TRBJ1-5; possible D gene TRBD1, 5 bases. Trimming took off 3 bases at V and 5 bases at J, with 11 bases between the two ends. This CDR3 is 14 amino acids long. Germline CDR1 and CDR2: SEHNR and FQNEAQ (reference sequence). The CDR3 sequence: CASSLGGTDQPQHF. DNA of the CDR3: TGTGCCAGCAGCTTGGGGGGGACGGATCAGCCCCAGCATTTT.

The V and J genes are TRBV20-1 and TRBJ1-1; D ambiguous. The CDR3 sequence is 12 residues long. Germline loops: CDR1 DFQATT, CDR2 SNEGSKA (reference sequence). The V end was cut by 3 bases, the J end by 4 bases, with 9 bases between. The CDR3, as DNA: TGCAGTGCTAGTGCAGGATTCACTGAAGCTTTCTTT. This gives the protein CSASAGFTEAFF.

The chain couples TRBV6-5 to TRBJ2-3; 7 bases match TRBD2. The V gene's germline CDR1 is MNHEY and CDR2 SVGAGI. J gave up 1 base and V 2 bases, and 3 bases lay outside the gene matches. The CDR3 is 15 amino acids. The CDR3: CASSYRSGGTDTQYF. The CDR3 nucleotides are TGTGCCAGCAGTTACCGGAGCGGGGGCACAGATACGCAGTATTTT.

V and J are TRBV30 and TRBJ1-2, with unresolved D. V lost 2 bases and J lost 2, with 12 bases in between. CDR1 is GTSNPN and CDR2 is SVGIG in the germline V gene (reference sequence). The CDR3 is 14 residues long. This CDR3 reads CAWSPQGRNYGYTF. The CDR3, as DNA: TGTGCCTGGAGTCCCCAAGGCAGGAACTATGGCTACACCTTC.

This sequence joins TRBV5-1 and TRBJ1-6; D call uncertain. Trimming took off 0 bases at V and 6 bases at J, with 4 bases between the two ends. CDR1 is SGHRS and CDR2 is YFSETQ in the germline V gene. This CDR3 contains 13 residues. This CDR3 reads CASSLASNSPLHF. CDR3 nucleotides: TGCGCCAGCAGCTTGGCGTCTAATTCACCCCTCCACTTT.

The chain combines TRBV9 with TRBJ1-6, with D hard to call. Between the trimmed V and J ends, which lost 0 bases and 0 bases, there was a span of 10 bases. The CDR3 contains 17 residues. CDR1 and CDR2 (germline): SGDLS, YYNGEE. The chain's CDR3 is CASSVGTLSSYNSPLHF. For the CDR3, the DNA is TGTGCCAGCAGCGTAGGGACGTTGAGCTCCTATAATTCACCCCTCCACTTT.

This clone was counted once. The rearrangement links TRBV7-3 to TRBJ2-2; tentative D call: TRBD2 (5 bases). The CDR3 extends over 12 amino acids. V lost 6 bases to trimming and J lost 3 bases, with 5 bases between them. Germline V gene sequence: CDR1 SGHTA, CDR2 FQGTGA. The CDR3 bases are TGTGCCAGCAGGGAGGACACCGGGGAGCTGTTTTTT. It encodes CASREDTGELFF. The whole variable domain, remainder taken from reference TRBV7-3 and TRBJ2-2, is GAGVSQTPSNKVTEKGKYVELRCDPISGHTALYWYRQSLGQGPEFLIYFQGTGAADDSGLPNDRFFAVRPEGSVSTLKIQRTERGDSAVYLCASREDTGELFFGEGSRLTVL.

This CDR3 reads CSAGAGNTIYF. CDR3 bases: TGCAGTGCCGGAGCTGGAAACACCATATATTTT. The rearrangement uses TRBV20-1 and TRBJ1-3; the D is unclear. The ends were cut back, 6 bases at V and 2 bases at J, with 5 bases in the middle. CDR1 and CDR2 from the germline V gene are DFQATT and SNEGSKA (reference sequence). The CDR3 is 11 amino acids.

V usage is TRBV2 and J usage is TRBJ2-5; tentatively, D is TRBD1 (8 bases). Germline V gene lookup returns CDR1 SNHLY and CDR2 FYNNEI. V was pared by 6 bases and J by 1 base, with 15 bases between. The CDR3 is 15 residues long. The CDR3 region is CASSAGGGGQETQYF. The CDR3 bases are TGTGCCAGCAGCGCAGGGGGCGGGGGCCAAGAGACCCAGTACTTC.

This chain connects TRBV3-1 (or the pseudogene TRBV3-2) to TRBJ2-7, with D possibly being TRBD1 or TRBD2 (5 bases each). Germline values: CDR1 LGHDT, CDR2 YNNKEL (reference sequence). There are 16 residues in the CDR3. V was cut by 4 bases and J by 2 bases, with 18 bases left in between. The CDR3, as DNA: TGTGCCAGCAGCCCCTTATCGGGGCAGGGACCCTACGAGCAGTACTTC. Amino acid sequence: CASSPLSGQGPYEQYF.

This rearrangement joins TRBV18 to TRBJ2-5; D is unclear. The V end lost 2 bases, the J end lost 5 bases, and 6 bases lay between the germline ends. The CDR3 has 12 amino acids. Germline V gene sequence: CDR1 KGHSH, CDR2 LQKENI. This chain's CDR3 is CASSPYGETQYF. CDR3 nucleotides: TGTGCCAGCTCACCATATGGGGAGACCCAGTACTTC.

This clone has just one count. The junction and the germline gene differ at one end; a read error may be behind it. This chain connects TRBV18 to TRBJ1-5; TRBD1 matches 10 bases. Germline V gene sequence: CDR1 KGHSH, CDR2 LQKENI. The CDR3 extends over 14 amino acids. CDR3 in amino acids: CASSRDRGNQPQHF. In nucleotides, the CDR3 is TGTGCCAGCTCACGGGACAGGGGCAACCAGCCCCAGCATTTT.

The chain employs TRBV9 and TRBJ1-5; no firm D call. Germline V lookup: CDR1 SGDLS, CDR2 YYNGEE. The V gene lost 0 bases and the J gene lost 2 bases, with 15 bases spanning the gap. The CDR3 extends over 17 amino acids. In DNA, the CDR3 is TGTGCCAGCAGCGTAGGGGCAGTTCCTAGAGGCAATCAGCCCCAGCATTTT. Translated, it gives CASSVGAVPRGNQPQHF.

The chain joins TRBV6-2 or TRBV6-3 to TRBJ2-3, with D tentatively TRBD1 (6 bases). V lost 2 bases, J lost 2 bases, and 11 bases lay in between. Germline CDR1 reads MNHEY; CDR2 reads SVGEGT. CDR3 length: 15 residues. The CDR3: CASSYGGVPTDTQYF. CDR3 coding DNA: TGTGCCAGCAGTTACGGGGGCGTACCCACAGATACGCAGTATTTT.

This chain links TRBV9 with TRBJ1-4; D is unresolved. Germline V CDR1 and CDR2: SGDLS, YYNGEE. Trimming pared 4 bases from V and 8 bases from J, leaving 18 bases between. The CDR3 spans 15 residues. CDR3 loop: CASSTRAMEGEKLFF. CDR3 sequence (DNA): TGTGCCAGCAGCACCCGCGCCATGGAAGGGGAAAAACTGTTTTTT.

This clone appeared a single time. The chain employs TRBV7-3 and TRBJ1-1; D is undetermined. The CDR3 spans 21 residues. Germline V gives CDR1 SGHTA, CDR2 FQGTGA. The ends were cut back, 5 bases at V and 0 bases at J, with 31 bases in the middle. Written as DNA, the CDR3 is TGTGCCAGCAGCCAACTCTCCTTCAGTCGCCGTCGGGGAGGTATGAACACTGAAGCTTTCTTT. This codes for CASSQLSFSRRRGGMNTEAFF.

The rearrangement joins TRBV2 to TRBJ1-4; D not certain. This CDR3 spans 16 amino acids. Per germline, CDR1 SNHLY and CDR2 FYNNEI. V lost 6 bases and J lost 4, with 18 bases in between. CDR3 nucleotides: TGTGCCAGCAGGGTCACTGGGCTAGGAAATAATGAAAAACTGTTTTTT. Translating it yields CASRVTGLGNNEKLFF.

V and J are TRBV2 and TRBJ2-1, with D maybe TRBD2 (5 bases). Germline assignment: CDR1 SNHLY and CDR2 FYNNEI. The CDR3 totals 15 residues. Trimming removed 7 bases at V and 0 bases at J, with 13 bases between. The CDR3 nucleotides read TGTGCCAGCATGGGTAGCGTCAGCTCCTACAATGAGCAGTTCTTC. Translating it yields CASMGSVSSYNEQFF. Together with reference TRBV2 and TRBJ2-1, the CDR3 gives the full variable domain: EPEVTQTPSHQVTQMGQEVILRCVPISNHLYFYWYRQILGQKVEFLVSFYNNEISEKSEIFDDQFSVERPDGSNFTLKIRSTKLEDSAMYFCASMGSVSSYNEQFFGPGTRLTVL.

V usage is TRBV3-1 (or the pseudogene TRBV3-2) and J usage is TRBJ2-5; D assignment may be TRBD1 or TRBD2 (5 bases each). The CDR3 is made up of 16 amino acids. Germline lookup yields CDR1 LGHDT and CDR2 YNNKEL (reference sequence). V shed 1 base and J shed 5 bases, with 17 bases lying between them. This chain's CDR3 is CASSQVLGEGPETQYF. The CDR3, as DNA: TGTGCCAGCAGCCAAGTCTTAGGAGAGGGGCCGGAGACCCAGTACTTC.

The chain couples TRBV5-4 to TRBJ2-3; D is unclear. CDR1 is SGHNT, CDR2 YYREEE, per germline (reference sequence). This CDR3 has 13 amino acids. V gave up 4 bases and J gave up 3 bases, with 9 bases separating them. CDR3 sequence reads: CASSPPWTDTQYF. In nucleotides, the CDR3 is TGTGCCAGCAGCCCCCCTTGGACAGATACGCAGTATTTT.

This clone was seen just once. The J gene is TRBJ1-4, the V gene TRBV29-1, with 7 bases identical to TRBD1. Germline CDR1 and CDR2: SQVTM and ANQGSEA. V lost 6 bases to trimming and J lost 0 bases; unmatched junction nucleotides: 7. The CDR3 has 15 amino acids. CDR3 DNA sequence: TGCAGCGTCAGACAGGGTAGTACAACTAATGAAAAACTGTTTTTT. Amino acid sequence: CSVRQGSTTNEKLFF.

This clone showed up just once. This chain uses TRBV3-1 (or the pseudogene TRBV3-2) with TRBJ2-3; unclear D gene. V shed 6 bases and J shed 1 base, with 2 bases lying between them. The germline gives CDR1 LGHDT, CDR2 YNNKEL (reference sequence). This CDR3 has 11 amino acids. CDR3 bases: TGTGCCAGCAGGCGCACAGATACGCAGTATTTT. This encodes CASRRTDTQYF.